A single sample gave rise to the 30 T cell receptor beta chains below, sequenced in a study of CD8 T cells in ankylosing spondylitis (TCRdb year 2017). The library was obtained by 5' RACE. The sequencer listed for this sample is Illumina HiSeq 2500. Using fastp at Q25 and MiXCR, TCRdb reprocessed the public reads and kept productive beta chains. Each CDR3 protein appears once, grouped with its most common genes and DNA. The sample includes about 400,000 distinct CDR3 sequences, with more than 20% observed a single time. The ten largest clones take up 10% to 15% of the sample. Sequencing was carried out using blood, either unsorted or a sorted T cell fraction (not recorded which). These receptor sequences come from a male donor with ankylosing spondylitis or in good health (not recorded which).

The rearrangement joins TRBV29-1 to TRBJ1-1; TRBD1 aligns across 8 bases. Losses at the gene ends were 5 bases for V and 5 bases for J; bases not matched to a gene: 7. Germline CDR1 reads SQVTM; CDR2 reads ANQGSEA. CDR3 length: 13 residues. This CDR3 reads CSVYTGGGTEAFF. As DNA, the CDR3 is TGCAGCGTTTACACAGGGGGGGGGACTGAAGCTTTCTTT.

This clonotype was found many times. The chain uses TRBV27 and TRBJ2-7, with 8 bases fitting TRBD1. Germline loops: CDR1 MNHEY, CDR2 SMNVEV (reference sequence). The CDR3 contains 13 residues. V lost 8 bases, J lost 2 bases, and 5 bases stayed unmatched. This chain's CDR3 is CASGDRGPYEQYF. CDR3 bases: TGTGCCAGCGGAGACAGGGGTCCCTACGAGCAGTACTTC.

V and J are TRBV9 and TRBJ1-2; TRBD1 aligns across 9 bases. The germline gives CDR1 SGDLS, CDR2 YYNGEE. The CDR3 has 13 residues. The V and J ends lost 3 bases and 8 bases, in that order; junction bases with no gene match: 5. CDR3 in DNA: TGTGCCAGCAGCGATGGGGACAGGGAAGGCTACACCTTC. Its protein is CASSDGDREGYTF.

V usage is TRBV6-2 or TRBV6-3 and J usage is TRBJ2-7; a weak D match, TRBD2 (5 bases). Germline lookup yields CDR1 MNHEY and CDR2 SVGEGT. The CDR3 covers 15 residues. Trimming pared 7 bases from V and 3 bases from J, leaving 19 bases between. CDR3 in DNA: TGTGCCAGCACCGACTCGAGAGAGGGAAACTACGAGCAGTACTTC. As protein: CASTDSREGNYEQYF.

This clonotype turned up a few times. The rearrangement links TRBV3-1 to TRBJ2-1; no clear D gene. Germline values: CDR1 LGHDT, CDR2 YNNKEL (reference sequence). V lost 2 bases, J lost 5 bases, and 16 bases lay in between. This CDR3 spans 16 amino acids. This chain's CDR3 is CASSQTGLGLHNEQFF. CDR3 in DNA: TGTGCCAGCAGCCAAACGGGCCTAGGCCTACACAATGAGCAGTTCTTC.

This clonotype has more than one count but fewer than ten. The V gene is TRBV20-1, the J gene TRBJ2-1; 12 bases map to TRBD2. This CDR3 contains 18 residues. V lost 1 base and J lost 0; bases outside the gene matches: 7. Germline V gives CDR1 DFQATT, CDR2 SNEGSKA (reference sequence). CDR3 DNA: TGCAGTGCTAGAGGACTAGCGGGGGATCAAAGCTCCTACAATGAGCAGTTCTTC. As protein: CSARGLAGDQSSYNEQFF.

This clonotype was counted a few times. The J gene is TRBJ2-1, the V gene TRBV7-9, with a tentative D call TRBD1 (5 bases). The V gene lost 5 bases and the J gene lost 4 bases, with 21 bases spanning the gap. The CDR3 extends over 17 amino acids. Germline V CDR1 and CDR2: SEHNR, FQNEAQ (reference sequence). As DNA, the CDR3 is TGTGCCAGCAGCACCAGCAGGGAATCTTCTAGATACAATGAGCAGTTCTTC. It translates to CASSTSRESSRYNEQFF.

The gene calls are TRBV7-9 and TRBJ2-2, with D unclear. The CDR3 is 15 amino acids. CDR1 and CDR2 from the germline V gene are SEHNR and FQNEAQ (reference sequence). V lost 4 bases to trimming and J lost 4 bases, with 13 bases between them. The DNA of the CDR3 is TGTGCCAGCAGCTCCGTTCTTGTGTCCACCGGGGAGCTGTTTTTT. Translation: CASSSVLVSTGELFF.

This clonotype was counted between two and nine times. The V and J genes are TRBV7-9 and TRBJ2-2, with no clear D. This CDR3 is built from 13 residues. Looked up from germline, CDR1 is SEHNR and CDR2 is FQNEAQ (reference sequence). Trimming cost V 7 bases and J 0 bases, with 6 bases left between them. The CDR3 nucleotides read TGTGCCAGCACGGCGTCGAACACCGGGGAGCTGTTTTTT. Translation gives CASTASNTGELFF.

V is TRBV7-9 and J is TRBJ2-7; no clear D gene. The CDR3 loop spans 16 amino acids. V was cut by 5 bases and J by 2 bases, with 19 bases left in between. CDR1 SEHNR and CDR2 FQNEAQ come from the germline V gene (reference sequence). CDR3 nucleotide sequence: TGTGCCAGCAGCACTCAATGGACGGTTATCCCCTACGAGCAGTACTTC. Its protein is CASSTQWTVIPYEQYF.

The gene calls are TRBV20-1 and TRBJ2-1; 11 bases fit TRBD2. V trimming: 0 bases; J trimming: 6 bases; junction bases outside the gene matches: 16. Looked up from germline, CDR1 is DFQATT and CDR2 is SNEGSKA (reference sequence). The CDR3 loop spans 19 amino acids. For the CDR3, the DNA is TGCAGTGCTAGAGATCAAAGGCTAGCGGGGGGCCCGGGGGGCAATGAGCAGTTCTTC. As protein: CSARDQRLAGGPGGNEQFF.

The chain couples TRBV28 to TRBJ2-1; 9 bases match TRBD2. CDR1 and CDR2 (germline): MDHEN, SYDVKM. Trimming at V came to 5 bases and at J to 0 bases, leaving 5 bases not matched to a gene. The CDR3 has 16 residues. The CDR3 loop reads CASSARLAVSYNEQFF. The CDR3, as DNA: TGTGCCAGCAGTGCCCGACTAGCGGTCTCCTACAATGAGCAGTTCTTC. Together with reference TRBV28 and TRBJ2-1, the CDR3 gives the full variable domain: DVKVTQSSRYLVKRTGEKVFLECVQDMDHENMFWYRQDPGLGLRLIYFSYDVKMKEKGDIPEGYSVSREKKERFSLILESASTNQTSMYLCASSARLAVSYNEQFFGPGTRLTVL.

The chain joins TRBV27 to TRBJ2-1; 14 nucleotides match TRBD2. The CDR3 is 17 residues long. J lost 0 bases, V lost 3 bases, and 1 base had no gene match. CDR1 and CDR2 from the germline V gene are MNHEY and SMNVEV (reference sequence). The CDR3 DNA follows: TGTGCCAGCAGTTTCGGGACTAGCGGGAGCTCCTACAATGAGCAGTTCTTC. Amino acid sequence: CASSFGTSGSSYNEQFF.

There are many counts of this clonotype. The J gene is TRBJ2-3, the V gene TRBV5-6; 8 bases line up with TRBD2. The CDR3 length is 16 residues. Germline V gives CDR1 SGHDT, CDR2 YYEEEE. Trimming took 1 base from V and 1 from J; bases not matched to a gene: 5. CDR3 sequence reads: CASSLWVSGGTDTQYF. The CDR3 nucleotides read TGTGCCAGCAGCTTGTGGGTTAGCGGGGGCACAGATACGCAGTATTTT.

This clonotype appeared a few times. In DNA, the CDR3 is TGCAGTGCTAGAGATGCAGCGGGGGGGCTGCCAGATACGCAGTATTTT. It encodes CSARDAAGGLPDTQYF. The J gene is TRBJ2-3, the V gene TRBV20-1; 10 nucleotides agree with TRBD2. The length of the CDR3 is 16 residues. V was clipped by 0 bases and J by 4 bases; unmatched bases: 7. The V gene's germline CDR1 is DFQATT and CDR2 SNEGSKA (reference sequence).

This clonotype was picked up a small number of times. The J gene is TRBJ1-4, the V gene TRBV12-3 or TRBV12-4, with 7 positions matching TRBD1. This CDR3 is built from 15 residues. Trimming at V came to 4 bases and at J to 5 bases, leaving 7 bases not matched to a gene. This CDR3 is CASSYQGGENEKLFF. Here the CDR3 DNA reads TGTGCCAGCAGTTATCAAGGGGGCGAGAATGAAAAACTGTTTTTT.

The chain links TRBV11-2 to TRBJ2-7; 8 nucleotides align to TRBD2. Germline V gives CDR1 SGHAT, CDR2 FQNNGV. Trimming at V came to 4 bases and at J to 2 bases, leaving 7 bases not matched to a gene. The CDR3 contains 15 residues. The chain's CDR3 is CASSSYSGATYEQYF. The CDR3 bases are TGTGCCAGCAGCTCCTATAGCGGGGCCACCTACGAGCAGTACTTC.

Only a few counts were recorded for this clonotype. The J gene is TRBJ2-1, the V gene TRBV12-5; D unclear. The germline V and J ends were trimmed by 0 bases and 8 bases, with 11 bases remaining between them. From germline, CDR1 is LGHNT and CDR2 FRNRAP. The CDR3 covers 14 residues. CDR3 residues: CASGLVPPADEQFF. The CDR3 bases are TGTGCTAGTGGTTTGGTACCGCCCGCCGATGAGCAGTTCTTC.

The V gene is TRBV4-1, the J gene TRBJ1-1; no clear D. Deletions cut 4 bases from V and 11 bases from J, with 14 bases between. Germline V gene data show CDR1 as MGHRA and CDR2 as YSYEKL. This CDR3 contains 12 residues. For the CDR3, the DNA is TGCGCCAGCAGCCCCTTCGGGAAGGCGGCTTTCTTT. Translation gives CASSPFGKAAFF.

This clonotype was seen a handful of times. The chain joins TRBV7-2 to TRBJ2-7, with TRBD1 matching 9 bases. V gave up 6 bases and J gave up 7 bases; unmatched junction bases: 13. The germline gives CDR1 SGHTA, CDR2 FQGNSA. The length of the CDR3 is 15 residues. The CDR3, as DNA: TGTGCCAGCAGTCAATCCGGGACAGGGTATGTGGAGCAGTACTTC. The encoded protein is CASSQSGTGYVEQYF.

This clonotype appeared a few times. The rearrangement joins TRBV15 to TRBJ2-3; D not certain. V gave up 0 bases and J gave up 6 bases, with 7 bases separating them. CDR1 is LNHNV, CDR2 YYDKDF, per germline (reference sequence). CDR3 length equals 13 residues. The chain's CDR3 is CATSREVGDTQYF. The CDR3 region has the DNA TGTGCCACCAGCAGAGAAGTAGGGGATACGCAGTATTTT.

This rearrangement joins TRBV6-2 or TRBV6-3 to TRBJ1-5, with 7 bases fitting TRBD1. Germline-derived CDR1 and CDR2 are MNHEY and SVGEGT. CDR3 size: 15 residues. J lost 2 bases, V lost 2 bases, and 3 bases had no gene match. The CDR3 nucleotides read TGTGCCAGCAGTTACCCAGGGGGGGGCAATCAGCCCCAGCATTTT. Translating it yields CASSYPGGGNQPQHF.

This clonotype has only a few counts. The chain joins TRBV13 to TRBJ2-5; D is perhaps TRBD1 (6 bases). CDR1 and CDR2 from the germline V gene are PRHDT and FYEKMQ (reference sequence). The germline V and J ends were trimmed by 0 bases and 0 bases, with 11 bases remaining between them. This CDR3 region has 16 residues. CDR3 coding DNA: TGTGCCAGCAGCTTAGGCGGAGAGGGGGACCAAGAGACCCAGTACTTC. This codes for CASSLGGEGDQETQYF.

The V and J genes are TRBV29-1 and TRBJ2-5, with D possibly TRBD1 on 6 matching bases. This CDR3 contains 16 residues. V lost 1 base to trimming and J lost 4 bases, with 19 bases between them. In germline, CDR1 is SQVTM, CDR2 ANQGSEA. CDR3 bases: TGCAGCGTTGAAGGGTGGGGAGACAGGTCTGGAGAGACCCAGTACTTC. Its translation is CSVEGWGDRSGETQYF. The variable domain in full, completed from reference TRBV29-1 and TRBJ2-5, reads SAVISQKPSRDICQRGTSLTIQCQVDSQVTMMFWYRQQPGQSLTLIATANQGSEATYESGFVIDKFPISRPNLTFSTLTVSNMSPEDSSIYLCSVEGWGDRSGETQYFGPGTRLLVL.

V and J are TRBV30 and TRBJ2-7; D assignment may be TRBD1 or TRBD2 (6 bases each). Trimming stripped 3 bases from V and 4 bases from J, with 13 bases between. CDR3 length: 13 amino acids. Germline values: CDR1 GTSNPN, CDR2 SVGIG (reference sequence). For the CDR3, the DNA is TGTGCCTGGAGAAGGAGGGACAAGTACGAGCAGTACTTC. Amino acid sequence: CAWRRRDKYEQYF.

This chain uses TRBV27 with TRBJ2-3, with 8 bases fitting TRBD1. V lost 6 bases and J lost 3; bases outside the gene matches: 11. This CDR3 is built from 16 residues. The V gene's germline CDR1 is MNHEY and CDR2 SMNVEV (reference sequence). CDR3 sequence: CASRDRAGGATDTQYF. The CDR3 bases are TGTGCCAGCAGGGACAGGGCAGGGGGTGCGACAGATACGCAGTATTTT.

The sample holds a few counts of this clonotype. V and J are TRBV7-8 and TRBJ2-3; TRBD1 or TRBD2 may be the D gene (6 bases each). The CDR3 runs to 15 residues. V was shortened by 0 bases and J by 5 bases, with 12 bases between the two germline ends. Germline CDR1 and CDR2: SGHVS and FQNEAQ. The DNA of the CDR3 is TGTGCCAGCAGCTTAGCGGGGGGCCCTGTAGATACGCAGTATTTT. It codes for CASSLAGGPVDTQYF.

This clonotype has only a few counts. The chain employs TRBV27 and TRBJ2-7, with 7 bases that match TRBD1. CDR1 is MNHEY, CDR2 SMNVEV, per germline (reference sequence). The CDR3 extends over 14 amino acids. V was clipped by 4 bases and J by 3 bases; unmatched bases: 6. The CDR3 coding sequence is TGTGCCAGCAGTTCGGTCCGGACAGGCTACGAGCAGTACTTC. Residues: CASSSVRTGYEQYF.

V and J are TRBV27 and TRBJ2-5, with TRBD2 as a possible D gene (6 bases). The germline V gene has CDR1 MNHEY and CDR2 SMNVEV (reference sequence). V was pared by 9 bases and J by 2 bases, with 13 bases between. This CDR3 has 13 amino acids. The CDR3 loop reads CASSAGKQETQYF. The CDR3 DNA reads as TGTGCCAGTTCGGCGGGGAAGCAAGAGACCCAGTACTTC.

The chain joins TRBV25-1 to TRBJ2-3; no reliable D call. The CDR3 runs to 15 residues. V was pared by 4 bases and J by 2 bases, with 13 bases between. The germline V gene has CDR1 MGHDK and CDR2 SYGVNS. Written as DNA, the CDR3 is TGTGCCAGCAGTGCCCCTGGGGATGACACAGATACGCAGTATTTT. Encoded protein: CASSAPGDDTDTQYF.